This record concerns one T cell receptor (beta chain) sequence. Its antigen is unknown. The sample comes from a study of shared clonotypes between healthy human individuals. General observations from the study: Only blood underwent sampling, and tissue repertoires likely differ. Non-shared clonotypes had lower generation probabilities than clonotypes shared by all four sorted-subset donors.

Sequencing used immunoSEQ multiplex PCR; TCRdb keeps in-frame clones, though not all of them. The sample records roughly 2.5 million clones, approximately 94% being singletons. The trim removed 7 bases at V and 5 bases at J, leaving 7 bases unmatched. The CDR3 is 13 residues long. Germline-derived CDR1 and CDR2 are LNHDA and SQIVND (reference sequence). A CD45RA+ naive subset and a CD45RA-negative memory subset were split from CD4+ cells. The chain recombines TRBV19 with TRBJ2-5, with 7 bases fitting TRBD1. The specimen was naive CD4+ T cells sorted from blood. The subset was: CD45RA+ positively selected. This TCR came from a man aged 18 to 29 in good health. The CDR3 protein is CASTRTGLETQYF. CDR3 DNA: TGTGCCAGTACGCGGACAGGCTTGGAGACCCAGTACTTC.